These 19 T cell receptor beta chains were all obtained from the same sample, sequenced in a study of OX40 agonist ivuxolimab in advanced cancers. Data came from immunoSEQ multiplex PCR; TCRdb stores just in-frame clones and leaves some out. Among roughly 70,000 clones listed, roughly nine tenths were seen once. Sequencing was performed on CD4+ or CD8+ T cells sorted from blood, taken in a trial of the OX40 agonist ivuxolimab. The receptors derive from an adult with an advanced solid tumor such as melanoma, head and neck, liver or kidney cancer.

CDR3 sequence: CASSQDRGHFLDTQYF. The CDR3 nucleotides read TGTGCCAGCAGCCAAGATCGAGGACACTTTTTAGATACGCAGTATTTT. The chain carries TRBV4-2 and TRBJ2-3; TRBD1 might be the D (5 bases). Germline-derived CDR1 and CDR2 are LGHNA and YNFKEQ. V was trimmed by 0 bases and J by 5 bases, leaving 15 bases between them. This CDR3 region has 16 residues.

The chain carries TRBV6-5 and TRBJ1-1, with D maybe TRBD1 (5 bases). Trimming stripped 5 bases from V and 10 bases from J, with 11 bases between. The V gene's germline CDR1 is MNHEY and CDR2 SVGAGI. The CDR3 runs 11 residues. The CDR3 spells CASSTPGPAFF. Here the CDR3 DNA reads TGTGCCAGCAGTACTCCAGGGCCAGCTTTCTTT.

The gene calls are TRBV6-1 and TRBJ1-5; D is unresolved. CDR3 length equals 12 residues. V was cut by 7 bases and J by 5 bases, with 9 bases left in between. CDR1 is MNHNS and CDR2 is SASEGT in the germline V gene. The CDR3 DNA reads TGTGCCAGCATGGGCGGGGATCAGCCCCAGCATTTT. Amino acids: CASMGGDQPQHF.

V is TRBV5-4 and J is TRBJ2-1, with D possibly TRBD1 on 5 matching bases. This CDR3 is built from 15 residues. V was cut by 0 bases and J by 6 bases, with 13 bases left in between. CDR1 and CDR2 from the germline V gene are SGHNT and YYREEE (reference sequence). The CDR3 DNA is TGTGCCAGCAGCTTGGAGCCCAGGGTACGCAATGAGCAGTTCTTC. Its protein product is CASSLEPRVRNEQFF.

This chain links TRBV6-4 with TRBJ2-1, with TRBD1 identical over 8 bases. The CDR3 has 17 amino acids. J gave up 3 bases and V 2 bases, and 9 bases lay outside the gene matches. Germline CDR1 MRHNA, CDR2 SNTAGT. The CDR3 loop is CASSDPGQGFIYNEQFF. CDR3 sequence (DNA): TGTGCCAGCAGTGACCCCGGACAGGGATTTATCTACAATGAGCAGTTCTTC.

The rearrangement links TRBV29-1 to TRBJ1-1; TRBD1 agrees at 7 bases. Per the germline V gene, CDR1 is SQVTM and CDR2 is ANQGSEA. The CDR3 runs to 15 residues. The V gene end was trimmed by 3 bases and the J gene end by 4 bases; junction bases not matched to a gene: 11. The CDR3 sequence is CSVESQGLFTTEAFF. As DNA, the CDR3 is TGCAGCGTTGAGTCACAGGGGCTTTTTACCACTGAAGCTTTCTTT. Using reference TRBV29-1 and TRBJ1-1 for the parts outside the CDR3, the full variable domain is SAVISQKPSRDICQRGTSLTIQCQVDSQVTMMFWYRQQPGQSLTLIATANQGSEATYESGFVIDKFPISRPNLTFSTLTVSNMSPEDSSIYLCSVESQGLFTTEAFFGQGTRLTVV.

The V call is TRBV30, the J call TRBJ2-1, with TRBD2 matching over 15 bases. With 1 base clipped from V and 10 bases from J, the junction kept 8 bases outside the gene matches. From germline, CDR1 is GTSNPN and CDR2 SVGIG (reference sequence). The CDR3 length is 16 residues. CDR3 amino acids: CAWSAGLAGGKWEQFF. Written as DNA, the CDR3 is TGTGCCTGGAGTGCGGGACTAGCGGGAGGAAAATGGGAGCAGTTCTTC.

This chain links TRBV19 with TRBJ1-1, with D maybe TRBD1 (5 bases). The V end was cut by 5 bases, the J end by 0 bases, with 10 bases between. The germline gives CDR1 LNHDA, CDR2 SQIVND (reference sequence). CDR3 length: 14 residues. This chain's CDR3 is CASSAQVLNTEAFF. DNA of the CDR3: TGTGCCAGTAGTGCACAGGTGTTGAACACTGAAGCTTTCTTT.

Remarks on this clone: Distinct nucleotide sequences in the sample also encode this CDR3. This chain uses TRBV5-1 with TRBJ1-2, with D possibly TRBD1 on 6 matching bases. The CDR3 runs 15 residues. V was shortened by 2 bases and J by 1 base, with 12 bases between the two germline ends. From germline, CDR1 is SGHRS and CDR2 YFSETQ. This CDR3 reads CASSFGQGRNYGYTF. As DNA, the CDR3 is TGCGCCAGCAGCTTTGGGCAGGGGCGTAACTATGGCTACACCTTC. The variable domain in full, with the rest retrieved from reference TRBV5-1 and TRBJ1-2, is KAGVTQTPRYLIKTRGQQVTLSCSPISGHRSVSWYQQTPGQGLQFLFEYFSETQRNKGNFPGRFSGRQFSNSRSEMNVSTLELGDSALYLCASSFGQGRNYGYTFGSGTRLTVV.

There are a few counts of this clone. This rearrangement joins TRBV5-5 to TRBJ2-1; the D gene is possibly TRBD1 (5 bases). This CDR3 is 14 amino acids long. The ends were cut back, 4 bases at V and 9 bases at J, with 17 bases in the middle. Germline V gives CDR1 SGHKS, CDR2 YYEKEE (reference sequence). The CDR3 sequence: CASSPDNRRVEQFF. CDR3 nucleotides: TGTGCCAGCAGCCCCGACAACCGCAGGGTTGAGCAGTTCTTC. Based on the CDR3 plus reference TRBV5-5 and TRBJ2-1, the full variable domain is DAGVTQSPTHLIKTRGQQVTLRCSPISGHKSVSWYQQVLGQGPQFIFQYYEKEERGRGNFPDRFSARQFPNYSSELNVNALLLGDSALYLCASSPDNRRVEQFFGPGTRLTVL.

The V call is TRBV6-1, the J call TRBJ2-2; 9 nucleotides line up with TRBD1. The germline gives CDR1 MNHNS, CDR2 SASEGT. With 6 bases clipped from V and 5 bases from J, the junction kept 7 bases outside the gene matches. CDR3 length equals 15 residues. The CDR3 coding sequence is TGTGCCAGCAGCCCTGTGACAGGGGGAACCGGGGAGCTGTTTTTT. As protein: CASSPVTGGTGELFF.

The V and J genes are TRBV18 and TRBJ2-7; 9 bases agree with TRBD2. Germline lookup yields CDR1 KGHSH and CDR2 LQKENI. The CDR3 spans 15 residues. Germline trimming cut 6 bases from V and 5 bases from J; bases unmatched to any gene: 11. For the CDR3, the DNA is TGTGCCAGCTCGCTTAGCGGGGGCATAGAAAACGAGCAGTACTTC. Translation gives CASSLSGGIENEQYF.

The J gene is TRBJ2-5, the V gene TRBV6-5; the D is unclear. From germline, CDR1 is MNHEY and CDR2 SVGAGI. The V end was cut by 2 bases, the J end by 2 bases, with 9 bases between. CDR3 size: 14 residues. CDR3 residues: CASSYGSVQETQYF. The CDR3 nucleotides read TGTGCCAGCAGTTACGGGTCAGTTCAAGAGACCCAGTACTTC.

Sample share makes this clone medium-sized. The V gene is TRBV19, the J gene TRBJ2-2; weak D call: TRBD2 (6 bases). V shed 6 bases and J shed 7 bases, with 9 bases lying between them. CDR1 LNHDA and CDR2 SQIVND come from the germline V gene (reference sequence). This CDR3 has 12 residues. The CDR3 region is CASSSGLGELFF. In DNA, the CDR3 is TGTGCCAGTAGCTCGGGACTCGGGGAGCTGTTTTTT. Filled out from reference TRBV19 and TRBJ2-2, the complete variable domain reads DGGITQSPKYLFRKEGQNVTLSCEQNLNHDAMYWYRQDPGQGLRLIYYSQIVNDFQKGDIAEGYSVSREKKESFPLTVTSAQKNPTAFYLCASSSGLGELFFGEGSRLTVL.

V gene TRBV7-2 combines with J gene TRBJ1-2; D unresolved. Germline lookup yields CDR1 SGHTA and CDR2 FQGNSA. Trimming shortened V by 8 bases and J by 3 bases, and 10 bases separated the two germline ends. CDR3 length equals 12 residues. The CDR3 spells CASRADYYGYTF. The CDR3 DNA reads as TGTGCCAGCCGGGCAGACTACTATGGCTACACCTTC.

CDR3 sequence: CASSLQAYEQYF. CDR3 DNA: TGTGCCAGCAGTTTACAAGCCTACGAGCAGTACTTC. J is TRBJ2-7 and V is TRBV28; D gene unclear. The CDR3 sequence is 12 residues long. Germline V gene lookup returns CDR1 MDHEN and CDR2 SYDVKM. Trimming took 2 bases from V and 2 from J, leaving 4 bases between them.

The chain joins TRBV7-9 to TRBJ2-2, with no clear D. Germline values: CDR1 SEHNR, CDR2 FQNEAQ (reference sequence). V shed 0 bases and J shed 0 bases, with 2 bases lying between them. The CDR3 sequence is 14 residues long. The CDR3 loop is CASSLATNTGELFF. DNA of the CDR3: TGTGCCAGCAGCTTAGCGACGAACACCGGGGAGCTGTTTTTT.

This clone has just one count. J is TRBJ1-4 and V is TRBV5-6; D gene uncertain. V lost 7 bases, J lost 7 bases, and 17 bases lay in between. This CDR3 has 14 residues. In germline, CDR1 is SGHDT, CDR2 YYEEEE. CDR3 protein: CASGRVGLIEKLFF. CDR3 bases: TGTGCCAGCGGACGAGTGGGTTTGATTGAAAAACTGTTTTTT.

The gene calls are TRBV18 and TRBJ2-5; the match to TRBD2 covers 7 bases. Trimming removed 4 bases from V and 3 bases from J; junction bases left unmatched: 5. Germline V CDR1 and CDR2: KGHSH, LQKENI. CDR3 length equals 14 residues. In nucleotides, the CDR3 is TGTGCCAGCTCACAGACCCGGGGGGAAGAGACCCAGTACTTC. Amino acids: CASSQTRGEETQYF. Full variable domain (outside the CDR3, taken from reference TRBV18 and TRBJ2-5): NAGVMQNPRHLVRRRGQEARLRCSPMKGHSHVYWYRQLPEEGLKFMVYLQKENIIDESGMPKERFSAEFPKEGPSILRIQQVVRGDSAAYFCASSQTRGEETQYFGPGTRLLVL.